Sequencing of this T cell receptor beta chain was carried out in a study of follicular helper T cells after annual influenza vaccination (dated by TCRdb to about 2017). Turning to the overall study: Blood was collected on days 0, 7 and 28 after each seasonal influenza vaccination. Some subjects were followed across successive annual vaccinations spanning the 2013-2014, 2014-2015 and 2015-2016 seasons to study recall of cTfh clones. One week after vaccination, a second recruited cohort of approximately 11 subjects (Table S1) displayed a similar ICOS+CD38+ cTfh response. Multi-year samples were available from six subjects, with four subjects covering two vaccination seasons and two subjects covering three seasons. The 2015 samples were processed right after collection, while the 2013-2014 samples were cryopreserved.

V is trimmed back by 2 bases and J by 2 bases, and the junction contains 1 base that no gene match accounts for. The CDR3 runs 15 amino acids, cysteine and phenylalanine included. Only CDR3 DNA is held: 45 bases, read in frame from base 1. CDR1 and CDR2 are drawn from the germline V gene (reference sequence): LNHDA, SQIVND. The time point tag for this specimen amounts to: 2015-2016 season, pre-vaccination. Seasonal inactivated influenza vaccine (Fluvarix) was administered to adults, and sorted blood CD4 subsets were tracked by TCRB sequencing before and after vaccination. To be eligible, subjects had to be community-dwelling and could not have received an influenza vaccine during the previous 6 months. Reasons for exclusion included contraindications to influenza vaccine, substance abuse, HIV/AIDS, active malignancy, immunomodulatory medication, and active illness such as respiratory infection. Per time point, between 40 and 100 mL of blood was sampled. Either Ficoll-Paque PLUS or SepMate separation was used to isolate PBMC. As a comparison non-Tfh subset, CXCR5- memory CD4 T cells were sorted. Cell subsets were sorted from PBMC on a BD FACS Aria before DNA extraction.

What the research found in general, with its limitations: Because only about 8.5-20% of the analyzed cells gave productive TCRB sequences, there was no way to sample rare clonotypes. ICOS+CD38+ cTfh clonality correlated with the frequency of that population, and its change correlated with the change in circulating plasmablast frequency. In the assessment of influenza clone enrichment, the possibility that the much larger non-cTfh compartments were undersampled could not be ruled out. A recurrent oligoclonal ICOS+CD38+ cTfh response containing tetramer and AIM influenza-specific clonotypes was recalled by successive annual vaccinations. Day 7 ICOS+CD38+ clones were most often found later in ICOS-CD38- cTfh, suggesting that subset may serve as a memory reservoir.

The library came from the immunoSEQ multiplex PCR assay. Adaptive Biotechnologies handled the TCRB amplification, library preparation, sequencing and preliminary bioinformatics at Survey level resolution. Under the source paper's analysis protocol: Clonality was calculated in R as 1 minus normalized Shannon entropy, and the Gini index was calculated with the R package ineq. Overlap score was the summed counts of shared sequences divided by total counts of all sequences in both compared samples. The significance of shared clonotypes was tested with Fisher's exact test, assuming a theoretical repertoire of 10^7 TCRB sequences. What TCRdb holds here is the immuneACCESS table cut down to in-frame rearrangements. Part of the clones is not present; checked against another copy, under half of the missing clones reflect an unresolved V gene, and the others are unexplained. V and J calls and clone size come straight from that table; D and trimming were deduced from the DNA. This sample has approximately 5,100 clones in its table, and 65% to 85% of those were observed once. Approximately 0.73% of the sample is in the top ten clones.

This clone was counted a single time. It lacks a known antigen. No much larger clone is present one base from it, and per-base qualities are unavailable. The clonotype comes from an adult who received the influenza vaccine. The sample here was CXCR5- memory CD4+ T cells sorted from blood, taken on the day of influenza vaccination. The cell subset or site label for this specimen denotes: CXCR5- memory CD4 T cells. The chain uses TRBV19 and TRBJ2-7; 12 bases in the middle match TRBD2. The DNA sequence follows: TGTGCCAGTAGTATACTAGCGGGAGGGACCTACGAGCAGTACTTC. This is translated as CASSILAGGTYEQYF.